These 25 T cell receptor beta chains were sequenced from one sample in a study of CD8 T cells in ankylosing spondylitis. One entry per CDR3 protein, called by TCRdb with MiXCR from the 5' RACE reads. The data contain about 220,000 distinct CDR3 sequences, roughly 26% of them singletons. The sample taken for sequencing was blood, either unsorted or a sorted T cell fraction (not recorded which). The receptors derive from a male donor with ankylosing spondylitis or in good health (not recorded which).

The V gene is TRBV12-3 or TRBV12-4, the J gene TRBJ2-1; tentative D call: TRBD2 (5 bases). This CDR3 region has 13 residues. The V and J ends lost 7 bases and 5 bases respectively, with 12 bases between them. The CDR3 region has the DNA TGTGCCAGCACCCGGAAGAGGGACAATGAGCAGTTCTTC. It codes for CASTRKRDNEQFF.

This clonotype was picked up many times. The chain employs TRBV15 and TRBJ2-1; 12 nucleotides align to TRBD2. The V gene end was trimmed by 2 bases and the J gene end by 5 bases; junction bases not matched to a gene: 4. Germline V gene sequence: CDR1 LNHNV, CDR2 YYDKDF (reference sequence). The CDR3 sequence is 16 residues long. Here the CDR3 reads CATSRKLAGGNNEQFF. CDR3 nucleotides: TGTGCCACCAGCAGAAAACTAGCGGGAGGCAACAATGAGCAGTTCTTC.

The chain carries TRBV6-6 and TRBJ2-1; 10 bases are shared with TRBD2. The CDR3 sequence is 12 residues long. CDR1 and CDR2 (germline): MNHNY, SVGAGI (reference sequence). The V and J ends lost 5 bases and 8 bases, in that order; junction bases with no gene match: 0. The CDR3 reads CASSLAGDEQFF. As DNA, the CDR3 is TGTGCCAGCAGTCTAGCGGGAGATGAGCAGTTCTTC.

This clonotype was seen at least ten times. In DNA, the CDR3 is TGTGCCAGCACCACACCGTGGGGGAATGAGCAGTTCTTC. It yields the protein CASTTPWGNEQFF. The chain carries TRBV6-1 and TRBJ2-1; D is tentatively TRBD1 or TRBD2 (5 bases each). The V end lost 7 bases, the J end lost 7 bases, and 14 bases lay between the germline ends. Germline V lookup: CDR1 MNHNS, CDR2 SASEGT. The CDR3 loop spans 13 amino acids.

The gene calls are TRBV6-1 and TRBJ1-1; 11 bases are shared with TRBD1. The CDR3 consists of 15 residues. The germline V gene has CDR1 MNHNS and CDR2 SASEGT. The V segment lost 7 bases and the J segment 1 base; nucleotides outside the gene matches: 5. CDR3 region: CASKGQGGTNTEAFF. The DNA of the CDR3 is TGTGCCAGCAAGGGACAGGGGGGTACGAACACTGAAGCTTTCTTT.

The chain couples TRBV6-1 to TRBJ2-1; 10 bases map to TRBD2. The CDR3 consists of 15 residues. Germline V gene lookup returns CDR1 MNHNS and CDR2 SASEGT. The V segment lost 0 bases and the J segment 11 bases; nucleotides outside the gene matches: 7. The CDR3 bases are TGTGCCAGCAGTGAAGCTCCTCTAGCGGGAGAAAAGCAGTTCTTC. It is translated as CASSEAPLAGEKQFF.

This clonotype has only a few counts. The chain couples TRBV20-1 to TRBJ1-1; TRBD1 aligns across 10 bases. Germline trimming cut 5 bases from V and 7 bases from J; bases unmatched to any gene: 16. This CDR3 is built from 16 residues. Germline V gene data show CDR1 as DFQATT and CDR2 as SNEGSKA (reference sequence). CDR3 loop: CSADGTPGQGRSEAFF. In nucleotides, the CDR3 is TGCAGTGCTGACGGGACACCGGGACAGGGGAGAAGTGAAGCTTTCTTT.

The rearrangement uses TRBV7-2 and TRBJ2-1, with 13 bases fitting TRBD2. CDR3 length equals 15 residues. In germline, CDR1 is SGHTA, CDR2 FQGNSA. Trimming cost V 5 bases and J 6 bases; bases outside gene matches: 4. CDR3 region: CASSTLAGGSNEQFF. Written as DNA, the CDR3 is TGTGCCAGCAGCACACTAGCGGGAGGGTCCAATGAGCAGTTCTTC.

A few counts support this clonotype. One end of the junction varies from germline; a read error may be responsible. The chain couples TRBV20-1 to TRBJ2-7; D may be TRBD2 (5 bases). The CDR3 length is 15 residues. Germline CDR1 DFQATT, CDR2 SNEGSKA (reference sequence). The CDR3 region is CSARDEGLVPYEQYF. The CDR3, as DNA: TGCAGTGCTCGAGACGAGGGTTTGGTACCCTACGAGCAGTACTTC.

J is TRBJ2-1 and V is TRBV5-1, with TRBD2 matching over 10 bases. V was pared by 3 bases and J by 6 bases, with 3 bases of the junction left unmatched. The CDR3 runs 14 residues. Germline-derived CDR1 and CDR2 are SGHRS and YFSETQ. CDR3 DNA sequence: TGCGCCAGCAGCTCGGGGACTAGCGCCAATGAGCAGTTCTTC. The encoded protein is CASSSGTSANEQFF.

This clonotype was detected ten times or more. The chain couples TRBV6-1 to TRBJ2-7; the D call may be TRBD1 or TRBD2 (6 bases each). Deletions cut 6 bases from V and 4 bases from J, with 22 bases between. Germline CDR1 is MNHNS and CDR2 is SASEGT. CDR3 size: 16 residues. The CDR3, as DNA: TGTGCCAGCAGAACGCTTTCGGGGGCGGGCGAGTACGAGCAGTACTTC. Protein product: CASRTLSGAGEYEQYF.

This clonotype has more than one count but fewer than ten. The chain uses TRBV20-1 and TRBJ2-5, with 7 bases identical to TRBD2. The CDR3 is made up of 15 amino acids. Germline V gene sequence: CDR1 DFQATT, CDR2 SNEGSKA (reference sequence). Trimming took 5 bases from V and 2 from J; bases not matched to a gene: 11. CDR3 sequence reads: CSAPQAERDQETQYF. As DNA, the CDR3 is TGCAGTGCTCCCCAGGCCGAGCGGGATCAAGAGACCCAGTACTTC.

This clonotype occurred many times. This chain links TRBV5-1 with TRBJ1-5; D not certain. Trimming left V 0 bases short and J 4 bases short, with 5 bases between. Germline CDR1 is SGHRS and CDR2 is YFSETQ. The CDR3 totals 13 residues. Here the CDR3 DNA reads TGCGCCAGCAGCTTGGAAGTAAATCAGCCCCAGCATTTT. As protein: CASSLEVNQPQHF.

The table lists this clonotype with a few counts. CDR3 sequence reads: CSGGQGGNEQFF. The DNA of the CDR3 is TGCAGCGGTGGACAGGGAGGGAATGAGCAGTTCTTC. The chain uses TRBV29-1 and TRBJ2-1, with TRBD1 as a possible D gene (8 bases). Trimming left V 7 bases short and J 7 bases short, with 14 bases between. The CDR3 is 12 amino acids. In germline, CDR1 is SQVTM, CDR2 ANQGSEA.

This clonotype was detected only a few times. The V gene is TRBV12-3 or TRBV12-4, the J gene TRBJ2-6; the match to TRBD1 covers 8 bases. After removal of 5 bases from V and 0 bases from J, the junction contained 6 bases not matched to a gene. The CDR3 consists of 17 residues. Here the CDR3 reads CASSGQGQPSGANVLTF. CDR3 nucleotide sequence: TGTGCCAGCAGTGGACAGGGCCAACCCTCTGGGGCCAACGTCCTGACTTTC.

This clonotype was seen repeatedly, ten times or more. The chain employs TRBV7-9 and TRBJ2-3, with 7 bases matching TRBD1. J lost 1 base, V lost 5 bases, and 9 bases had no gene match. Germline CDR1 SEHNR, CDR2 FQNEAQ (reference sequence). The CDR3 is made up of 16 amino acids. The CDR3 protein is CASSQLRDSRTDTQYF. As DNA, the CDR3 is TGTGCCAGCAGCCAGCTCCGGGACAGCCGCACAGATACGCAGTATTTT.

The genes are TRBV6-5 and TRBJ2-7, with D unclear. Per germline, CDR1 MNHEY and CDR2 SVGAGI. This CDR3 contains 13 residues. Deletions cut 2 bases from V and 6 bases from J, with 11 bases between. CDR3 bases: TGTGCCAGCAGTTACCACGGGTCTGGCGAGCAGTACTTC. Its protein product is CASSYHGSGEQYF.

This clonotype was counted between two and nine times. The genes are TRBV20-1 and TRBJ1-1; D is undetermined. Trimming removed 6 bases from V and 4 bases from J, with 18 bases in between. CDR3 length: 14 residues. Germline CDR1 DFQATT, CDR2 SNEGSKA (reference sequence). CDR3 nucleotide sequence: TGCAGTGCGAATCGGGGAAGGAGGGCCACTGAAGCTTTCTTT. It specifies CSANRGRRATEAFF.

The chain employs TRBV28 and TRBJ2-5, with D uncertain. Germline V gene data show CDR1 as MDHEN and CDR2 as SYDVKM. V was shortened by 6 bases and J by 10 bases, with 18 bases between the two germline ends. The CDR3 extends over 13 amino acids. Written as DNA, the CDR3 is TGTGCCAGCAGCCTGGCCGTCCTCGGGTACCAGTACTTC. It is translated as CASSLAVLGYQYF.

This chain uses TRBV20-1 with TRBJ2-7; the match to TRBD2 covers 7 bases. After removal of 5 bases from V and 3 bases from J, the junction contained 1 base not matched to a gene. This CDR3 is 11 amino acids long. Germline assignment: CDR1 DFQATT and CDR2 SNEGSKA (reference sequence). The CDR3 bases are TGCAGTGCTGGCGGGAGCTACGAGCAGTACTTC. This translates into CSAGGSYEQYF.

The chain combines TRBV20-1 with TRBJ1-2; 10 positions agree with TRBD1. Germline loops: CDR1 DFQATT, CDR2 SNEGSKA (reference sequence). CDR3 length: 13 residues. V shed 5 bases and J 7 bases; nucleotides not matched to a gene: 7. Here the CDR3 DNA reads TGCAGTGCTGTAGACAGGGGGCGAGGTGGCTACACCTTC. Encoded protein: CSAVDRGRGGYTF.

The chain combines TRBV6-2 or TRBV6-3 with TRBJ2-2; 13 bases map to TRBD2. With V trimmed by 6 bases and J by 1 base, 14 bases remained unmatched. Looked up from germline, CDR1 is MNHEY and CDR2 is SVGEGT. The CDR3 spans 20 residues. DNA for the CDR3: TGTGCCAGCAGCTACGTTGTTCGGACTAGCGGGAGAGTGAACACCGGGGAGCTGTTTTTT. Translated: CASSYVVRTSGRVNTGELFF.

This chain joins TRBV7-3 and TRBJ1-1; no firm D call. Germline V gives CDR1 SGHTA, CDR2 FQGTGA. CDR3 length: 16 residues. V was pared by 2 bases and J by 5 bases, with 18 bases between. CDR3 DNA: TGTGCCAGCAGCTTATATGGCGGAATCGAAGGGACTGAAGCTTTCTTT. Amino acid sequence: CASSLYGGIEGTEAFF. The entire variable domain, with the rest obtained from reference TRBV7-3 and TRBJ1-1, is as follows: GAGVSQTPSNKVTEKGKYVELRCDPISGHTALYWYRQSLGQGPEFLIYFQGTGAADDSGLPNDRFFAVRPEGSVSTLKIQRTERGDSAVYLCASSLYGGIEGTEAFFGQGTRLTVV.

This clonotype was picked up many times. V usage is TRBV20-1 and J usage is TRBJ2-7, with 10 bases that match TRBD1. This CDR3 has 14 residues. Germline CDR1 DFQATT, CDR2 SNEGSKA (reference sequence). V lost 5 bases to trimming and J lost 6 bases; unmatched junction nucleotides: 10. DNA for the CDR3: TGCAGTGCTTCCTGGACAGGGGGGGTTGGCGAGCAGTACTTC. Translated: CSASWTGGVGEQYF.

The chain carries TRBV11-2 and TRBJ1-1; D gene uncertain. Trimming left V 4 bases short and J 1 base short, with 10 bases between. The germline gives CDR1 SGHAT, CDR2 FQNNGV. The length of the CDR3 is 14 residues. The CDR3 loop is CASSSTYRNTEAFF. The CDR3 DNA sequence: TGTGCCAGCAGCTCGACTTACAGGAACACTGAAGCTTTCTTT.